This TCR beta chain stems from a study of shared clonotypes between healthy human individuals. The CDR3 spans 15 residues. The germline V and J ends were trimmed by 2 bases and 2 bases, with 13 bases remaining between them. Germline assignment: CDR1 MNHNY and CDR2 SVGAGI (reference sequence). TCRdb keeps only in-frame clones here, not all; method: immunoSEQ multiplex PCR. The data show more than 900,000 clones, about 84% seen once. The sample holds a few counts of this clone. The chain uses TRBV6-6 and TRBJ2-7, with D tentatively TRBD2 (6 bases). This clonotype originated in a man in his late teens or twenties in good health. Some clones in this sample may be carry-over from other donors' samples. The specimen sequenced was memory CD4+ T cells from PBMCs. As to subset: CD45RA-negative fraction. Here the CDR3 DNA reads TGTGCCAGCAGTTACCCTGCGGGGCCCCCCTACGAGCAGTACTTC. This gives the protein CASSYPAGPPYEQYF.